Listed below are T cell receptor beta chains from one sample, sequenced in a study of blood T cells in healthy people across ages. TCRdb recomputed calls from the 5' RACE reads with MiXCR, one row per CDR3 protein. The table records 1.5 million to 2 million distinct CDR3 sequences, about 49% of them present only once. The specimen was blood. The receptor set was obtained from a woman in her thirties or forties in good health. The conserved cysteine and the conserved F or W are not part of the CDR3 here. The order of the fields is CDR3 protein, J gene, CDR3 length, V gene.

CDR3 protein: ASSQRTSYEQY; J gene: .; CDR3 length: 11; V gene: TRBV28
CDR3 protein: ASTRPGRRMQY; J gene: TRBJ2-3; CDR3 length: 11; V gene: TRBV12-3/TRBV12-4
CDR3 protein: ASSRQDRERENIQY; J gene: TRBJ2-4; CDR3 length: 14; V gene: TRBV28
CDR3 protein: SASERGGGKETQY; J gene: TRBJ2-5; CDR3 length: 13; V gene: TRBV20-1
CDR3 protein: SAGTGTDYEQY; J gene: TRBJ2-7; CDR3 length: 11; V gene: TRBV29-1
CDR3 protein: ASKRRDRGWETQY; J gene: TRBJ2-5; CDR3 length: 13; V gene: TRBV2
CDR3 protein: ASSQGDIVKTDTQY; J gene: TRBJ2-3; CDR3 length: 14; V gene: TRBV4-3
CDR3 protein: ASSLGGSLHYEQF; J gene: TRBJ2-1; CDR3 length: 13; V gene: TRBV7-6
CDR3 protein: ASSLLGWNEQF; J gene: TRBJ2-1; CDR3 length: 11; V gene: TRBV5-1
CDR3 protein: ASSPQLAGGSDTQY; J gene: TRBJ2-3; CDR3 length: 14; V gene: TRBV7-2
CDR3 protein: ASSLVARLAGDNEQF; J gene: TRBJ2-1; CDR3 length: 15; V gene: TRBV11-2
CDR3 protein: ASRTEGMLNYGYT; J gene: TRBJ1-2; CDR3 length: 13; V gene: TRBV2
CDR3 protein: SVGGTGKDNEQF; J gene: TRBJ2-1; CDR3 length: 12; V gene: TRBV29-1
CDR3 protein: ASSNGPREAF; J gene: TRBJ1-1; CDR3 length: 10; V gene: TRBV6-6
CDR3 protein: ASSESLTSGLSGEQY; J gene: TRBJ2-7; CDR3 length: 15; V gene: TRBV10-1